The subject of this entry is one TCR beta chain. TCRdb's table, derived via immunoSEQ multiplex PCR, lists solely in-frame clones and lacks some. The data contain a few hundred thousand clones, about 83% of them singletons. This entry is derived from a study of blood T cell repertoires in COVID-19. Study overall: Samples taken during acute and convalescent COVID-19 were collected in the United States, Italy and Spain.

The participants were between roughly 18 and 90 years old and came from under 25 US areas. Clinical history as reported by participants underpinned cohort assignment. Donors of Cohort 3 who recovered were those that had two negative PCRs, clearance, or symptom resolution. V was cut by 2 bases and J by 7 bases, with 19 bases left in between. This CDR3 comprises 16 residues. Germline CDR1 is MNHEY and CDR2 is SMNVEV (reference sequence). The TCR sequence derives from a woman between 45 and 65 years old who had recovered from COVID-19. The chain combines TRBV27 with TRBJ2-3; a weak D match, TRBD1 (6 bases). Sequencing input: PBMCs or T cells enriched from blood (not recorded which). The CDR3 loop is CASSLKPGAGGHTQYF. The CDR3 DNA sequence: TGTGCCAGCAGTTTAAAGCCAGGGGCCGGTGGGCATACGCAGTATTTT.